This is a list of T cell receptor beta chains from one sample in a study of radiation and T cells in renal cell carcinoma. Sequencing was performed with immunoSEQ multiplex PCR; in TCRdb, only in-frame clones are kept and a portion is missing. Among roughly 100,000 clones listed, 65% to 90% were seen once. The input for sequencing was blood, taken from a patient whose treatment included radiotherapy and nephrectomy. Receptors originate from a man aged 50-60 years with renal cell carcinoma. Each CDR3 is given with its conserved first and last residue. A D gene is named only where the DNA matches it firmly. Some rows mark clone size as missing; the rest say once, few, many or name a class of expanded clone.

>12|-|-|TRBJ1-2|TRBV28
CASSQISGGYTF
TGTGCCAGCAGTCAAATAAGTGGGGGCTACACCTTC
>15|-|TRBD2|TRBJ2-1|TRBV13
CASRPGTRVGNEQFF
TGTGCCAGCCGCCCCGGGACTAGGGTTGGCAATGAGCAGTTCTTC
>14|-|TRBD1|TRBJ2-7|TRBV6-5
CASSYRGPGYEQYF
TGTGCCAGCAGTTACAGGGGGCCCGGGTACGAGCAGTACTTC
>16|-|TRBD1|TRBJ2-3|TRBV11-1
CASSLEGGLGTDTQYF
TGTGCCAGCAGCTTAGAAGGGGGCCTAGGCACAGATACGCAGTATTTT
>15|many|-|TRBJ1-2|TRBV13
CASSLGTPRRGGYTF
TGTGCCAGCAGCTTGGGGACACCTAGGCGCGGGGGCTACACCTTC
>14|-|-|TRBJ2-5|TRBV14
CASSQRRGPETQYF
TGTGCCAGCAGCCAACGGAGGGGGCCGGAGACCCAGTACTTC
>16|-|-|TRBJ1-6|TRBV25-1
CASKPRGSSYNSPLHF
TGTGCCAGCAAACCCCGAGGGTCCTCCTATAATTCACCCCTCCACTTT
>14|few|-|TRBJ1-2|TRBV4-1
CASSQSRHQRGYTF
TGCGCCAGCAGCCAAAGTCGCCACCAAAGGGGCTACACCTTC
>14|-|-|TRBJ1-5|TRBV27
CASRQGRDNQPQHF
TGTGCCAGCAGGCAGGGTAGGGACAATCAGCCCCAGCATTTT
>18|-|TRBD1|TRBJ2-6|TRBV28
CASSFSGQMISGANVLTF
TGTGCCAGCAGTTTCTCGGGACAGATGATATCTGGGGCCAACGTCCTGACTTTC
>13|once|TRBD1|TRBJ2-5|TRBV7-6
CASSSGTEETQYF
TGTGCCAGCAGCTCCGGGACAGAAGAGACCCAGTACTTC
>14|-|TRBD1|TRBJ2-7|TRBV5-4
CASSLGQGAYEQYF
TGTGCCAGCAGCTTGGGACAGGGGGCTTACGAGCAGTACTTC
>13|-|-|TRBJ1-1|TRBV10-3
CAISPEGSTEAFF
TGTGCCATCAGCCCCGAAGGGTCTACTGAAGCTTTCTTT
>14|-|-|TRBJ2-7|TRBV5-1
CASSLIGGSVEQYF
TGCGCCAGCAGCTTGATCGGGGGCTCAGTCGAGCAGTACTTC
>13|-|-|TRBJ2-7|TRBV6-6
CASSYEVYYEQYF
TGTGCCAGCAGTTACGAGGTATACTACGAGCAGTACTTC
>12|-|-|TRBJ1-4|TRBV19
CASSTVGEKLFF
TGTGCCAGTAGTACGGTGGGGGAAAAACTGTTTTTT
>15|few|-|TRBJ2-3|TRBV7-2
CASSLWTGSTDTQYF
TGTGCCAGCAGCTTATGGACCGGTAGCACAGATACGCAGTATTTT
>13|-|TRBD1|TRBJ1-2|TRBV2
CASSRQGPYGYTF
TGTGCCAGCAGTAGACAGGGACCCTATGGCTACACCTTC
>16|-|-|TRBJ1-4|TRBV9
CASSVSGGHQNEKLFF
TGTGCCAGCAGCGTATCTGGGGGACACCAGAATGAAAAACTGTTTTTT
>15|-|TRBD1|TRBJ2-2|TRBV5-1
CASSPGTGGTGELFF
TGCGCCAGCAGCCCGGGGACAGGGGGGACCGGGGAGCTGTTTTTT
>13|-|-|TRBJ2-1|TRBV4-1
CASSQERGLSGFF
TGCGCCAGCAGCCAAGAGCGAGGGCTGAGCGGGTTCTTC
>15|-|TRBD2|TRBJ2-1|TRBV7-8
CASSRGGSSYNEQFF
TGTGCCAGCAGCCGCGGGGGGAGCTCCTACAATGAGCAGTTCTTC
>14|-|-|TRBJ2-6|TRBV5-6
CASSPGTGANVLTF
TGTGCCAGCAGCCCGGGTACTGGGGCCAACGTCCTGACTTTC
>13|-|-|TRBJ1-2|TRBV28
CASKPVANYGYTF
TGTGCCAGCAAACCAGTGGCTAACTATGGCTACACCTTC
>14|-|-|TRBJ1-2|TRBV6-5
CASSYQDGRAGYTF
TGTGCCAGCAGTTATCAGGACGGCCGGGCTGGCTACACCTTC
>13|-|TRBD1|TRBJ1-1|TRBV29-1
CSAPGQTLGEAFF
TGCAGCGCACCGGGACAGACCTTGGGTGAAGCTTTCTTT
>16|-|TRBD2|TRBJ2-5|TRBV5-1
CASSPRTSGLLETQYF
TGCGCCAGCAGCCCCCGGACTAGCGGCCTTTTGGAGACCCAGTACTTC
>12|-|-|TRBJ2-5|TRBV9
CASSVGGETQYF
TGTGCCAGCAGCGTAGGTGGAGAGACCCAGTACTTC
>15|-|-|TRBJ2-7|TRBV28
CASRPRDPLTTEQYF
TGTGCCAGCAGACCCCGGGATCCCCTTACAACGGAGCAGTACTTC
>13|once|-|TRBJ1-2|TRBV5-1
CASSFYQGNGYTF
TGCGCCAGCAGCTTTTATCAGGGGAATGGCTACACCTTC
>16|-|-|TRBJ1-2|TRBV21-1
CASSKLNREGIYGYTF
TGTGCCAGCAGCAAATTGAACAGGGAGGGGATCTATGGCTACACCTTC
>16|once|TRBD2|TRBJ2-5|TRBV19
CATPKTSGIHQETQYF
TGTGCCACTCCTAAAACCAGCGGGATCCACCAAGAGACCCAGTACTTC
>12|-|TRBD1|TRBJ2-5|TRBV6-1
CASGDREETQYF
TGTGCCAGCGGGGACAGAGAAGAGACCCAGTACTTC
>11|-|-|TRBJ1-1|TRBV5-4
CASSSFKEAFF
TGTGCCAGCAGCTCGTTTAAAGAAGCTTTCTTT
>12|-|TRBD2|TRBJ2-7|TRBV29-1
CSGVSGAYEQYF
TGCAGCGGGGTTAGCGGGGCCTACGAGCAGTACTTC
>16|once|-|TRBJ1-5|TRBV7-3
CASSSKVCGIHQPQHF
TGTGCCAGCAGCTCCAAGGTATGTGGGATACATCAGCCCCAGCATTTT
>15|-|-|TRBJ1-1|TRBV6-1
CASSDSDPRDTEAFF
TGTGCCAGCAGTGATTCGGACCCGAGGGACACTGAAGCTTTCTTT
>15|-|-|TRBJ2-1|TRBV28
CASSGPTLSYNEQFF
TGTGCCAGCAGTGGACCGACGTTATCCTACAATGAGCAGTTCTTC
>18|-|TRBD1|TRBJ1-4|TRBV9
CASSPGTGTGGTNEKLFF
TGTGCCAGCAGCCCGGGAACCGGGACAGGGGGGACTAATGAAAAACTGTTTTTT
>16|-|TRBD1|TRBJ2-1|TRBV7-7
CASSLWVTGDSDEQFF
TGTGCTAGCAGCTTATGGGTAACAGGGGATTCGGATGAGCAGTTCTTC
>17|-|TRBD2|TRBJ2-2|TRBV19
CASSTGVSGRAVGELFF
TGTGCCAGTTCTACAGGGGTTAGCGGGAGGGCCGTCGGGGAGCTGTTTTTT
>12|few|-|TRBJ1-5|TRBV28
CATTGPHQPQHF
TGTGCGACGACGGGGCCCCATCAGCCCCAGCATTTT